This TCR beta chain is from a study of molecular identifiers for immune sequencing clone quantification. Study outcomes and limitations: The share of molecules held by clones above 20 RNA copies was over 99% in effector cells and under 1% in naive cells.

TCRdb processed the PCR reads anew with MiXCR; each CDR3 protein has one entry. The sample contains 600,000 to 650,000 distinct CDR3 sequences, 20% of which appear only once. With 2 bases clipped from V and 0 bases from J, the junction kept 4 bases outside the gene matches. From germline, CDR1 is GTSNPN and CDR2 SVGIG (reference sequence). This CDR3 is 15 amino acids long. This clonotype came up many times. Its target is unknown. The chain combines TRBV30 with TRBJ2-3; 8 bases line up with TRBD2. Sequencing was done on a sample of naive CD8+ T cells from blood, with Jurkat cell RNA spiked in. The subset denotes: FACS-sorted CD8+CD4-CCR7+CD45RA+ naive T cells. The sequence was obtained from a human donor in good health. Some libraries in this study had Jurkat cell RNA spiked in. For the CDR3, the DNA is TGTGCCTGGAGTCGGGGGGGGTCTAGCACAGATACGCAGTATTTT. This encodes CAWSRGGSSTDTQYF.